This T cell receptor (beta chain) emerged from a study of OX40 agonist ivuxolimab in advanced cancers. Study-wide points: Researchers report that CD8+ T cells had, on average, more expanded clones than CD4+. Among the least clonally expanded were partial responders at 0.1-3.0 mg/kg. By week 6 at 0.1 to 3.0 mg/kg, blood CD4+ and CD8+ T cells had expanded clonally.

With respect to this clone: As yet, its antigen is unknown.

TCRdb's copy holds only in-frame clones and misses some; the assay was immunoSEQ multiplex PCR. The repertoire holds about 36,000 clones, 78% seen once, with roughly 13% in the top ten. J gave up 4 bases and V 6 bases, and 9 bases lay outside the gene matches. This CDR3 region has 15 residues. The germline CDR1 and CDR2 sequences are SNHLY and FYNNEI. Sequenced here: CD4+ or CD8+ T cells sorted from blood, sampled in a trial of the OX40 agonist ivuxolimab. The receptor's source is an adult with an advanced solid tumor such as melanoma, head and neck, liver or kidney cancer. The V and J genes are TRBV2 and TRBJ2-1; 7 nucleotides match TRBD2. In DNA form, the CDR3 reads TGTGCCAGCAGCCTCCGGGACTATTCTTACAATGAGCAGTTCTTC. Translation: CASSLRDYSYNEQFF.